This TCR beta chain was captured in a study of T-cell reconstitution after alpha-beta-depleted transplantation in children. Study-level points and caveats: T-cell counts and diversity at one year post-transplant came mainly from newly produced T cells. It was reported that alpha-beta T cells came from several hundred expanded graft clones (about two months after transplant). From surviving recipient T cells and thymic progenitors came the high day-60 TCRbeta diversity observed in some patients.

Library preparation (for TCRbeta) was performed with unique molecular identifiers. TCRdb re-called the PCR reads with MiXCR, one entry per CDR3 protein. The sample records 300,000 or so distinct CDR3 sequences, approximately 23% being singletons. This clonotype occurred a few times. Antigen specificity is unknown. CDR3 length: 14 amino acids. Trimming cost V 3 bases and J 0 bases, with 11 bases left between them. Germline V gene data show CDR1 as SQVTM and CDR2 as ANQGSEA. This TCR was recovered from a male patient younger than 18 who had a stem cell transplant for acute lymphoblastic leukemia, so the T cells may come from the graft donor. The rearrangement joins TRBV29-1 to TRBJ1-1; D is unclear. Sequencing used PBMCs, mostly from graft donor cells, obtained 180 days after TCRalphabeta/CD19-depleted stem cell transplant. CDR3 nucleotide sequence: TGCAGCGTTGAGGGAGGGCCCTTGAACACTGAAGCTTTCTTT. This gives the protein CSVEGGPLNTEAFF.